The clone carrying this T cell receptor beta chain has only a few counts. The antigen remains unidentified. CDR3 length equals 15 residues. Germline lookup yields CDR1 SQVTM and CDR2 ANQGSEA. Unmatched junction bases numbered 11, after V lost 5 bases and J lost 4 bases. The source of the sample is a study of T cells in Graves' hyperthyroidism and ophthalmopathy. Findings and limits, study-wide: A 13 V-J model separated ophthalmopathy from stable hyperthyroidism.

TCR beta CDR3 regions were amplified from RNA. First-round RT-PCR with HTBI primers amplified the TCR CDR3 region. One entry per CDR3 protein, called by TCRdb with MiXCR from the multiplex PCR reads. This table holds 500,000 to 650,000 distinct CDR3 sequences, just under 20% found once. The receptor was isolated from a man aged 35 to 55 with Graves' ophthalmopathy. The sequencing input was blood. The gene calls are TRBV29-1 and TRBJ2-1, with TRBD1 identical over 7 bases. The CDR3 DNA sequence: TGCAGCGTTCAACGCTGGGACAGTCAGTACAATGAGCAGTTCTTC. This encodes CSVQRWDSQYNEQFF.